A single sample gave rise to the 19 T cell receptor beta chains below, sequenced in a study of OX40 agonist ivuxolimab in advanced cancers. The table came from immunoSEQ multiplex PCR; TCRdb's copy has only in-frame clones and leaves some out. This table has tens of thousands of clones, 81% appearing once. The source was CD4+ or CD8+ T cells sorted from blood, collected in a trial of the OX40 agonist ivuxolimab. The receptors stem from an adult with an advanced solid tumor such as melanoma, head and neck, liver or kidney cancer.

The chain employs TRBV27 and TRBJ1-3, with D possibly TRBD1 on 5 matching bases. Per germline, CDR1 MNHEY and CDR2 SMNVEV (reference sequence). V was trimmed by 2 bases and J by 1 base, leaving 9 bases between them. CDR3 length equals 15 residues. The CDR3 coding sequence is TGTGCCAGCAGTTTAATCCGGGGGTCTGGAAACACCATATATTTT. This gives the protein CASSLIRGSGNTIYF.

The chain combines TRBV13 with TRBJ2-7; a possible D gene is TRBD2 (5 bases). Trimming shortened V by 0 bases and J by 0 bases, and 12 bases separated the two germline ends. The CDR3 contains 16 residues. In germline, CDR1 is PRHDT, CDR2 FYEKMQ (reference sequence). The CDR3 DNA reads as TGTGCCAGCAGCTTAGGTCCGGGTGGGAGCTCCTACGAGCAGTACTTC. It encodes CASSLGPGGSSYEQYF.

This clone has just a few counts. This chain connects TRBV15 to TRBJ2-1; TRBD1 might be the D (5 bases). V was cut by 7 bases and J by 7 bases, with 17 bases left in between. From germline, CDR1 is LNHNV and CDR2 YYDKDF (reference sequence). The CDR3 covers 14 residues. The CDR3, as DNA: TGTGCCACCACCAGCTCAGGGCCACGGAATGAGCAGTTCTTC. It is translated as CATTSSGPRNEQFF.

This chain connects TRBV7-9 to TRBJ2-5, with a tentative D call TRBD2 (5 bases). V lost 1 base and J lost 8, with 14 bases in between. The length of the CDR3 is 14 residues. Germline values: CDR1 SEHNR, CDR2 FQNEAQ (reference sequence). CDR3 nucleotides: TGTGCCAGCAGCTTAGAGCGGACCGCCAGAACCCAGTACTTC. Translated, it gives CASSLERTARTQYF.

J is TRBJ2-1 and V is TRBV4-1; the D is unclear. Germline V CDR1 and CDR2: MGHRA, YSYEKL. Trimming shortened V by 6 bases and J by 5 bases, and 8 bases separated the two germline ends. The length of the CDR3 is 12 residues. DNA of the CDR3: TGCGCCAGCAGGGAAGAGGACAATGAGCAGTTCTTC. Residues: CASREEDNEQFF.

In DNA form, the CDR3 reads TGTGCCAGCAGTGAGCCGGGGACAGAAGAGACCCAGTACTTC. Protein: CASSEPGTEETQYF. This chain uses TRBV2 with TRBJ2-5; 7 bases agree with TRBD1. From germline, CDR1 is SNHLY and CDR2 FYNNEI. CDR3 length: 14 residues. V gave up 3 bases and J gave up 3 bases; unmatched junction bases: 4.

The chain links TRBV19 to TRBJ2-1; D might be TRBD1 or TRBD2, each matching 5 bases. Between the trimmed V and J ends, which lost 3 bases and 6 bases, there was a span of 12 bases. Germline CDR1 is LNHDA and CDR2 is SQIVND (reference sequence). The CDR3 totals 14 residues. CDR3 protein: CASSIGTGSNEQFF. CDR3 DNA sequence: TGTGCCAGTAGTATTGGGACGGGATCCAATGAGCAGTTCTTC.

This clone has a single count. CDR3 in DNA: TGTGCCAGCAGCGTATTCGACGGGGGTGGAAACAAAAACATTCAGTACTTC. It encodes CASSVFDGGGNKNIQYF. V is TRBV9 and J is TRBJ2-4, with D perhaps TRBD2 (6 bases). The germline gives CDR1 SGDLS, CDR2 YYNGEE. This CDR3 has 17 residues. V was pared by 1 base and J by 3 bases, with 17 bases between.

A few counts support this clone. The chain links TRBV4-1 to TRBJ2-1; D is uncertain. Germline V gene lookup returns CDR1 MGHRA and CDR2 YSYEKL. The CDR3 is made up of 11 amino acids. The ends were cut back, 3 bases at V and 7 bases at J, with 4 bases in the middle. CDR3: CASSHSNEQFF. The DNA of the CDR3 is TGCGCCAGCAGCCACTCGAATGAGCAGTTCTTC.

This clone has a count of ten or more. The CDR3 region has the DNA TGTGCCAGCACTGGGCTTCGCGGCATTCAGTACTTC. It is translated as CASTGLRGIQYF. V gene TRBV28 combines with J gene TRBJ2-4, with unresolved D. Trimming stripped 7 bases from V and 9 bases from J, with 13 bases between. This CDR3 comprises 12 residues. In germline, CDR1 is MDHEN, CDR2 SYDVKM.

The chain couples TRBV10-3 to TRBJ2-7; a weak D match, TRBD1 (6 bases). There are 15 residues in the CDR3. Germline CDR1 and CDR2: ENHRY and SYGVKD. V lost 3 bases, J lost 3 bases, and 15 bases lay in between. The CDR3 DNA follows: TGTGCCATCAGTGACCACATCAAACAGGGCTACGAGCAGTACTTC. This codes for CAISDHIKQGYEQYF.

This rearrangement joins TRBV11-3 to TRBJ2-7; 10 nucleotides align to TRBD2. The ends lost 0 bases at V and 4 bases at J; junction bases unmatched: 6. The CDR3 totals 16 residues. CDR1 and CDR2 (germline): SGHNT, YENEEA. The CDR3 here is CASSLEPSGSSYEQYF. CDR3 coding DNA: TGTGCCAGCAGCTTAGAGCCTAGCGGGAGTTCGTACGAGCAGTACTTC.

The CDR3 sequence is CASSLSVRSGGYTF. The DNA for the CDR3 is TGTGCCAGCAGTTTAAGTGTCAGGTCGGGTGGCTACACCTTC. The chain carries TRBV27 and TRBJ1-2, with D unresolved. CDR1 is MNHEY, CDR2 SMNVEV, per germline (reference sequence). V was trimmed by 2 bases and J by 7 bases, leaving 14 bases between them. There are 14 residues in the CDR3.

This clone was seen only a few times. For the CDR3, the DNA is TGTGCCAGCAGCCAAACCTTAGCGGGCAAAGAGACCCAGTACTTC. Translated, it gives CASSQTLAGKETQYF. The chain employs TRBV7-2 and TRBJ2-5; 7 positions agree with TRBD2. The junction had 9 bases not matched to a gene; V was cut back by 5 bases and J by 3 bases. Germline CDR1 is SGHTA and CDR2 is FQGNSA. CDR3 length equals 15 residues.

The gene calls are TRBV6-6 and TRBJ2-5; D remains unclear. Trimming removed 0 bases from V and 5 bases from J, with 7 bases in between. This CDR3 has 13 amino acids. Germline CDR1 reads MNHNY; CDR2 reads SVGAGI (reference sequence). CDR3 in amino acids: CASSYSTDETQYF. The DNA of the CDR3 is TGTGCCAGCAGTTACTCAACCGATGAGACCCAGTACTTC.

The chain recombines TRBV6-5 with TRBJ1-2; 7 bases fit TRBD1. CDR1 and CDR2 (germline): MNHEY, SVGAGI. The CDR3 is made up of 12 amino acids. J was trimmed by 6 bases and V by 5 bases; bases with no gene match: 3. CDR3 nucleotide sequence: TGTGCCAGCAGTCCAACAGGGGATGGCTACACCTTC. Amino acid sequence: CASSPTGDGYTF.

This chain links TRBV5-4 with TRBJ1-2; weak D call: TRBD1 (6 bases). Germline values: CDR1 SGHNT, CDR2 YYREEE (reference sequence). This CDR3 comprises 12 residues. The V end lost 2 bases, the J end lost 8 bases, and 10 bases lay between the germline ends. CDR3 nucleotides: TGTGCCAGCAGCTTTCAGGGGCTCGGCTACACCTTC. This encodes CASSFQGLGYTF.

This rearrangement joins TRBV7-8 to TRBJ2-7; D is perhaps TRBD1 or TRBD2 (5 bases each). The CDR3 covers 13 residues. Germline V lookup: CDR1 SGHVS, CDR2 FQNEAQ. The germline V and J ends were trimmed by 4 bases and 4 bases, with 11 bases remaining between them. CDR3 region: CASSWGTEYEQYF. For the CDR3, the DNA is TGTGCCAGCAGCTGGGGGACGGAATACGAGCAGTACTTC.

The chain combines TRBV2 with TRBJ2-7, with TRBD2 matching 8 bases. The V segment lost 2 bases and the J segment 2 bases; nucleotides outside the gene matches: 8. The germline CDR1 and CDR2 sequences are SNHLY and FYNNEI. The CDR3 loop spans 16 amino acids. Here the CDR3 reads CASSESGTSATYEQYF. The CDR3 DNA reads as TGTGCCAGCAGTGAATCCGGGACTAGTGCTACCTACGAGCAGTACTTC.